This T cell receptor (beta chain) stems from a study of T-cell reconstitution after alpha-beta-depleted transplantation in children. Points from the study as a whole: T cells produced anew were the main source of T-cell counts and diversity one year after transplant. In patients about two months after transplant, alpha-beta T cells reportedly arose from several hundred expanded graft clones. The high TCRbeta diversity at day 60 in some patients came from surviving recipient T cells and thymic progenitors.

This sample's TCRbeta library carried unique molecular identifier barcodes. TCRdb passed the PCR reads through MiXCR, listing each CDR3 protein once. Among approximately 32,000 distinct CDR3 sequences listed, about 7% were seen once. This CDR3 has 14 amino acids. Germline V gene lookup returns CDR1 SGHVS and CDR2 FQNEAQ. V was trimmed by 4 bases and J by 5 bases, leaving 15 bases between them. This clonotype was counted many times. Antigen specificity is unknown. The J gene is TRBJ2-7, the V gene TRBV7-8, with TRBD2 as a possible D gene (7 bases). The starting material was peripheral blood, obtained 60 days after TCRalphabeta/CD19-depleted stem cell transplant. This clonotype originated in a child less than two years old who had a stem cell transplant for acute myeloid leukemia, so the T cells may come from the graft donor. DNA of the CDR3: TGTGCCAGCAGCTCACCCGGAGGGGGGGACGAGCAGTACTTC. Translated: CASSSPGGGDEQYF.